The entry below gives a single T cell receptor (beta chain) sequence along with its context. Its specificity is not known. This sample is part of a study of graft-versus-host responses after intestinal transplantation. Study-level results: The recipient marrow held GvH clones, and some of them showed up first in ileum or blood. Some patients had graft-donor T cell macrochimerism. In their allografts, the ratios of graft-versus-host to host-versus-graft T cell clones were high. Declines in HvG clones occurring early post-transplant were associated with peak circulating GvH clone levels.

Trimming took off 5 bases at V and 3 bases at J, with 10 bases between the two ends. Germline CDR1 and CDR2: SGHTA and FQGTGA. The CDR3 is 14 amino acids. The protocol was immunoSEQ multiplex PCR, while the TCRdb copy is restricted to in-frame clones and leaves out a portion. The sample lists about 85,000 clones; about four fifths were seen once. This specimen consisted of unstimulated CD4+ T cells sorted from spleen or lymph node cells, obtained before intestinal transplant. The genes are TRBV7-3 and TRBJ2-2, with D possibly being TRBD1 (5 bases). This clonotype originated in a human donor who received an intestinal transplant. The CDR3 region is CASSQTAYTGELFF. The CDR3 DNA reads as TGTGCCAGCAGCCAGACAGCGTACACCGGGGAGCTGTTTTTT.